Sequencing of this T cell receptor beta chain was carried out in a study of cytomegalovirus exposure and HLA in healthy donors. Study outcomes and limitations: When analyzed later, the rates of TCR association showed variation by HLA locus, with DRB1 the most and HLA-C the fewest.

Per the germline V gene, CDR1 is SGDLS and CDR2 is YYNGEE. After removal of 4 bases from V and 2 bases from J, the junction contained 3 bases not matched to a gene. This CDR3 has 14 residues. In the case of this clone: Its antigen is not known.

PCR amplification relied on 60 Vbeta primers (plus 13 Jbeta primers). The repertoire was sequenced with immunoSEQ multiplex PCR; TCRdb's copy has only in-frame clones and lacks some. This table holds over 100,000 clones, roughly 85% found once. The specimen sequenced was PBMCs. The J gene is TRBJ2-7, the V gene TRBV9, with 10 bases matching TRBD1. The source of this sequence is a man aged 35-49 years in good health and CMV-seronegative. CDR3: CASSTGQGAYEQYF. The CDR3 DNA follows: TGTGCCAGCAGCACCGGACAGGGGGCCTACGAGCAGTACTTC.